The clone carrying this T cell receptor beta chain was observed at least ten times. The antigen is not known. The CDR3 length is 11 residues. Germline assignment: CDR1 SGHTA and CDR2 FQGNSA. V shed 8 bases and J shed 3 bases, with 8 bases lying between them. Quantitative 5'-RACE with molecular barcodes generated TCR beta libraries. One entry per CDR3 protein results from TCRdb running MiXCR on the 5' RACE reads. The sample shows 100,000 or so distinct CDR3 sequences, about 8.3% of them seen only once. The data belong to a study of CD8 T cells in ankylosing spondylitis. Notes on the study in general: Prior work had noted some motif variants in reactive arthritis blood and synovial fluid. CD8+ disease-linked clones were present at relatively low frequencies in blood. Disease-linked clones reportedly showed significant enrichment in matched ankylosing spondylitis synovial fluid. Characteristic, it appeared, of ankylosing spondylitis blood was a TCR beta motif of eight highly homologous variants.

The sequencing input was blood, either unsorted or a sorted T cell fraction (not recorded which). This chain uses TRBV7-2 with TRBJ2-7; possibly TRBD2 for D (6 bases). This clonotype originated in a male donor with ankylosing spondylitis. CDR3 coding DNA: TGTGCCAGCGTGGGGGGCTACGAGCAGTACTTC. Amino acid sequence: CASVGGYEQYF.